This T cell receptor beta chain was observed in a study of shared clonotypes between healthy human individuals. Across the whole study: Each donor's CD8 memory used one plate, CD8 naive two, each CD4 subset three. Study conclusions and caveats: Only blood was sampled; tissue repertoires likely differ.

Positively selected for CCR7, the CD45RO-negative cells used as naive CD8 cells excluded terminally differentiated effector memory CD45RA+ cells. Donation came from healthy HIV-negative adults that had no recent acute infections or vaccinations. About this clone itself: The antigen is not known.

The CDR3 extends over 15 amino acids. Germline CDR1 reads MNHEY; CDR2 reads SMNVEV (reference sequence). Trimming left V 6 bases short and J 2 bases short, with 14 bases between. The protocol was immunoSEQ multiplex PCR, while the TCRdb copy is restricted to in-frame clones and leaves out a portion. The sample includes around 2,000,000 clones, 85% to 95% of them seen just once. The chain has TRBV27 and TRBJ2-1; possibly TRBD1 for D (6 bases). The TCR comes from a man aged 18-30 years in good health. The sample taken for sequencing was naive CD8+ T cells sorted from blood. The CDR3 sequence: CASSTRGPTYNEQFF. Here the CDR3 DNA reads TGTGCCAGCAGCACCAGGGGTCCAACCTACAATGAGCAGTTCTTC.